These T cell receptor beta chains were read from a single sample in a study of T cell responses to AZD1222 COVID-19 vaccine. Profiled with immunoSEQ multiplex PCR; TCRdb holds only in-frame clones, not every one. Among 140,000 or so clones listed, 90% to 95% were seen once. The specimen was peripheral blood, collected after recovery from COVID-19. The receptors come from an adult who had recovered from COVID-19. Each CDR3 is given with its conserved first and last residue. Fields, in order: J gene, V gene, CDR3 protein.

J: TRBJ1-1
V: TRBV7-9
CDR3: CASSVQGDTEAFF

J: TRBJ2-6
V: TRBV6-5
CDR3: CASSYDGAGANVLTF

J: TRBJ2-5
V: TRBV21-1
CDR3: CASNPDRAGQETQYF

J: TRBJ2-4
V: TRBV6-5
CDR3: CASSYSRDRKNIQYF

J: TRBJ2-1
V: TRBV27
CDR3: CASSLSIAGGPGEQFF

J: TRBJ2-7
V: TRBV5-1
CDR3: CASSPGTGKGYEQYF

J: TRBJ2-1
V: TRBV19
CDR3: CASSPSASYNEQFF

J: TRBJ2-7
V: TRBV6-1
CDR3: CASSEAALGGEQYF

J: TRBJ1-1
V: TRBV5-1
CDR3: CASSLGQGDAEAFF

J: TRBJ1-6
V: TRBV10-3
CDR3: CAIPDGPSSYNSPLHF

J: TRBJ2-7
V: TRBV19
CDR3: CASSADRGSYEQYF

J: TRBJ2-1
V: TRBV3-1/TRBV3-2
CDR3: CASSPVGNEQFF

J: TRBJ1-1
V: TRBV28
CDR3: CASSFLKTEAFF

J: TRBJ2-3
V: TRBV24-1
CDR3: CATGDWKTGSADTQYF

J: TRBJ1-1
V: TRBV12-3/TRBV12-4
CDR3: CASRQGAYTEAFF

J: TRBJ2-1
V: TRBV28
CDR3: CASSGVGLGLRNEQFF